This T cell receptor beta chain was identified in a study of T cells in Graves' hyperthyroidism and ophthalmopathy. Comment on this clonotype: A much larger clone differs by one base, so this may be a read error.

From RNA transcripts, TCR beta CDR3 regions were amplified. First-round RT-PCR targeting the TCR CDR3 was performed with the HTBI primer set. MiXCR was run by TCRdb on the multiplex PCR reads, yielding one entry per CDR3 protein. This sample has roughly 150,000 distinct CDR3 sequences, with around 8.9% found just once. The CDR3 totals 14 residues. Germline CDR1 is MDHEN and CDR2 is SYDVKM. The chain is built from TRBV28 and TRBJ1-6, with D possibly matching TRBD1 (5 bases). Sequenced: blood. This clonotype was sampled from a woman aged 18 to 35 with Graves' hyperthyroidism that later progressed to Graves' ophthalmopathy. The CDR3 coding sequence is TGTGCCAGCAGTTTGGCGGGGGAAGGTTCACCCCTCCGCTTT. Translating it yields CASSLAGEGSPLRF.